Shown below are 31 T cell receptor beta chains from a single sample sequenced in a study of tumor-infiltrating lymphocytes in primary liver carcinoma. Co-extracting RNA and DNA was done with roughly 17-32 mg of unsorted bulk tissue as input. Starting from 500 ng of total RNA, TCR beta cDNA was produced with a primer in the constant region. Sequencing libraries for TCR beta derived from three nested multiplex PCR rounds that used slightly modified ARM-PCR. Use of TRBV1-TRBV30 forward primers with a C-beta reverse primer characterized the first two PCR rounds, which lasted about 11 cycles each. A single record per CDR3 protein comes from TCRdb applying MiXCR to the multiplex PCR reads. In the table there are about 64,000 distinct CDR3 sequences, roughly 70% of which are singletons. Specimen: liver tumor tissue from sampling region 4. The subset denotes: tumor region T4, right-lateral pole. These TCRs come from a man between 35 and 55 years old with primary liver carcinoma and hepatitis B virus infection.

Remarks on this clonotype: The junction departs from the called germline gene at one end, perhaps through a read error. The chain carries TRBV4-1 and TRBJ2-2; no reliable D call. Germline CDR1 and CDR2: MGHRA and YSYEKL. The CDR3 covers 14 residues. In nucleotides, the CDR3 is TGCGCCAGAAGCCTACTTACCCTCTCCGGGGAGCTGTTTTTT. Translated, it gives CARSLLTLSGELFF.

A single count supports this clonotype. An end of the junction differs from the germline gene, which may be a read error. This chain links TRBV6-5 with TRBJ2-6, with D possibly matching TRBD1 (5 bases). Germline V gives CDR1 MNHEY, CDR2 SVGAGI. The CDR3 consists of 16 residues. CDR3 in amino acids: CAISYAAGSGANVLTF. The CDR3 bases are TGTGCCATCAGTTACGCCGCAGGGTCTGGGGCCAACGTCCTGACCTTC.

This clonotype came up once. The CDR3 DNA is TGTGCCATCAGTGGAACATTGGGAGATGGCTACACCTTC. The encoded protein is CAISGTLGDGYTF. The chain has TRBV10-3 and TRBJ1-2; no clear D. This CDR3 has 13 residues. Germline V gives CDR1 ENHRY, CDR2 SYGVKD. With 4 bases removed from V and 6 bases from J, the gap between germline ends came to 12 bases.

The rearrangement uses TRBV5-5 and TRBJ2-5; D remains unclear. Trimming removed 1 base from V and 2 bases from J, with 12 bases in between. The CDR3 is made up of 15 amino acids. Germline values: CDR1 SGHKS, CDR2 YYEKEE (reference sequence). CDR3 in amino acids: CASSLSVDIQETQYF. The CDR3 DNA sequence: TGTGCCAGCAGCTTGAGCGTTGACATTCAAGAGACCCAGTACTTC. The full variable domain, in which reference TRBV5-5 and TRBJ2-5 provide the parts outside the CDR3, is DAGVTQSPTHLIKTRGQQVTLRCSPISGHKSVSWYQQVLGQGPQFIFQYYEKEERGRGNFPDRFSARQFPNYSSELNVNALLLGDSALYLCASSLSVDIQETQYFGPGTRLLVL.

This rearrangement joins TRBV6-5 to TRBJ1-1; D is undetermined. V was shortened by 6 bases and J by 11 bases, with 22 bases between the two germline ends. The CDR3 length is 14 residues. From germline, CDR1 is MNHEY and CDR2 SVGAGI. CDR3 loop: CASRTGLPNIEAFF. The CDR3 nucleotides are TGTGCCAGCAGAACCGGACTTCCGAACATTGAGGCTTTCTTT.

The chain recombines TRBV6-5 with TRBJ1-2; D might be TRBD1 (6 bases). The CDR3 extends over 15 amino acids. CDR1 is MNHEY and CDR2 is SVGAGI in the germline V gene. Trimming cost V 9 bases and J 4 bases, with 21 bases left between them. Here the CDR3 DNA reads TGTGCCAGTATTCCTGCCGCAGGGGCCATCTATGGCTACACCTTC. It codes for CASIPAAGAIYGYTF.

To note about this clonotype: Because it lacks the conserved phenylalanine or tryptophan at the end, this CDR3 is likely a read error. Because the CDR3's place on the DNA is in doubt, the DNA is left out and the CDR3 is given as listed by TCRdb. The J gene is TRBJ2-7, the V gene TRBV4-2; the table gives TRBD2 as D, unverified against the DNA. The CDR3 has 18 residues if both end residues are counted. From germline, CDR1 is LGHNA and CDR2 YNFKEQ. The CDR3 sequence is CASSGKPGLAGGPHEHYL.

Of note for this clonotype: A much larger clone differs from this one at a single base, so this may be a read error. The chain recombines TRBV29-1 with TRBJ2-3, with TRBD2 matching over 9 bases. Trimming removed 7 bases from V and 4 bases from J; junction bases left unmatched: 9. Looked up from germline, CDR1 is SQVTM and CDR2 is ANQGSEA. The CDR3 consists of 14 residues. CDR3 DNA: TGCAGCGCTGAGGTTAGCGGGAGTGCAGATACGCAGTATTTT. This codes for CSAEVSGSADTQYF.

As concerns this clonotype: No conserved phenylalanine or tryptophan is present at the end of the CDR3, so a read error is the likely explanation. In DNA form, the CDR3 reads TGTGCCAGCAGCCAAGGTCCGGTCTCTGGGGCCAACGTCCTGACTATC. Amino acid sequence: CASSQGPVSGANVLTI. V usage is TRBV4-2 and J usage is TRBJ2-6; D gene uncertain. Trimming stripped 1 base from V and 0 bases from J, with 7 bases between. This CDR3 spans 16 amino acids. Germline CDR1 and CDR2: LGHNA and YNFKEQ.

Notes on this clonotype: Because the CDR3 is missing its conserved closing phenylalanine or tryptophan, this is likely a read error. V usage is TRBV6-6 and J usage is TRBJ1-5; tentative D call: TRBD1 (5 bases). V lost 5 bases, J lost 6 bases, and 14 bases lay in between. The CDR3 totals 14 residues. Germline values: CDR1 MNHNY, CDR2 SVGAGI (reference sequence). CDR3 sequence reads: CASSLREYGQPQHY. The CDR3 bases are TGTGCCAGCAGTCTCAGGGAGTATGGTCAGCCCCAGCATTAT.

This clonotype was seen once. The missing conserved phenylalanine or tryptophan at the end of this CDR3 makes a read error likely. The V gene is TRBV6-5, the J gene TRBJ2-7; possibly TRBD1 for D (5 bases). V lost 6 bases to trimming and J lost 4 bases, with 25 bases between them. Germline V lookup: CDR1 MNHEY, CDR2 SVGAGI. The CDR3 contains 17 residues. The CDR3 loop is CASSRQPVLARSYEQYL. CDR3 nucleotides: TGTGCCAGCAGCCGACAGCCGGTACTTGCGAGAAGTTACGAGCAGTACCTC.

This clonotype was seen ten or more times. The rearrangement links TRBV11-2 to TRBJ1-5; either TRBD1 or TRBD2 may fit D (6 bases each). The J call may be in error: the DNA end matches TRBJ2-3 better. Germline V gene sequence: CDR1 SGHAT, CDR2 FQNNGV. The CDR3 consists of 16 residues. The CDR3 protein is CASSLKGGLTNQPQYF. In DNA form, the CDR3 reads TGTGCCAGCAGCCTAAAAGGGGGACTGACGAATCAGCCCCAGTATTTT.

This clonotype was detected once. Here the CDR3 reads CASSLGRGYTDTQYF. The CDR3 nucleotides are TGCGCCAGCAGCCTAGGACGGGGGTACACAGATACGCAGTATTTT. The chain has TRBV4-3 and TRBJ2-3, with a weak D call TRBD2 (6 bases). CDR1 and CDR2 from the germline V gene are LGHNA and YSLEER. The CDR3 runs 15 residues. Deletions cut 4 bases from V and 2 bases from J, with 13 bases between.

The genes are TRBV4-2 and TRBJ2-2; D is perhaps TRBD1 or TRBD2 (6 bases each). The germline V and J ends were trimmed by 0 bases and 8 bases, with 16 bases remaining between them. Germline V gene lookup returns CDR1 LGHNA and CDR2 YNFKEQ. The CDR3 sequence is 16 residues long. The CDR3: CASSQDPEGGKGELFF. The CDR3 nucleotides are TGTGCCAGCAGCCAAGACCCAGAGGGGGGCAAGGGGGAGCTGTTTTTT.

The chain is built from TRBV29-1 and TRBJ2-1; 7 nucleotides align to TRBD2. Germline V gene data show CDR1 as SQVTM and CDR2 as ANQGSEA. J lost 8 bases, V lost 7 bases, and 11 bases had no gene match. The CDR3 spans 13 residues. The CDR3 spells CSGTSGRHYEQFF. CDR3 nucleotides: TGCAGCGGGACTAGTGGGAGGCACTATGAGCAGTTCTTC.

The sample holds one count of this clonotype. This sequence may be a read error, since a much larger clone differs from it by one base. Since the CDR3 does not end with the conserved phenylalanine or tryptophan, this likely comes from a read error. The DNA is omitted, as the CDR3 cannot be located on it reliably, and the CDR3 follows TCRdb's listing. The chain links TRBV21-1 to TRBJ2-7. TRBV21-1 is marked as a pseudogene. The CDR3 length equals 13 residues, ends included. CDR3 sequence reads: CASSNPLGYEQYY.

The sample holds a few counts of this clonotype. The chain employs TRBV28 and TRBJ2-1; D may be TRBD2 (6 bases). CDR3 length: 13 amino acids. The germline V and J ends were trimmed by 8 bases and 6 bases, with 14 bases remaining between them. Germline assignment: CDR1 MDHEN and CDR2 SYDVKM. The CDR3 DNA is TGTGCCAGCTGGATACGGGGGTGCAATGAGCAGTTCTTC. Translated: CASWIRGCNEQFF.

Concerning this clonotype itself: At one boundary the junction diverges from the germline segment, which might be a read error. The chain is built from TRBV7-8 and TRBJ2-7, with D uncertain. Germline V gene lookup returns CDR1 SGHVS and CDR2 FQNEAQ. CDR3 length equals 11 residues. CDR3 sequence reads: CVSSLSYEQYF. The CDR3 DNA reads TGTGTCAGCAGCTTATCCTACGAGCAGTACTTT.

With regard to this clonotype: Mismatch with germline at one junction end may stem from a read error. The rearrangement joins TRBV5-1 to TRBJ2-2; D not resolved. Germline CDR1 and CDR2: SGHRS and YFSETQ. The CDR3 runs 14 residues. CDR3 protein: CSSSLSTNTGELFF. CDR3 DNA: TGCTCCAGCAGCTTATCAACGAACACCGGGGAGCTGTTTTTT.

Notes on this clonotype: At one end, the junction sequence differs from germline, possibly due to a read error. This sequence joins TRBV6-5 and TRBJ1-6; D unresolved. Germline values: CDR1 MNHEY, CDR2 SVGAGI. CDR3 length equals 16 residues. The CDR3 DNA sequence: TGTGCCAGCAGCTCCGTGACGAGCTCCTATAATTCAGCCCTCCACTTT. Translating gives CASSSVTSSYNSALHF.

With regard to this clonotype: An end of the junction differs from the germline gene, which may be a read error. This chain links TRBV11-2 with TRBJ2-7, with 9 bases identical to TRBD1. Germline V gene data show CDR1 as SGHAT and CDR2 as FQNNGV. The CDR3 contains 14 residues. The CDR3 here is CVSSFQQGAYEHYF. The CDR3 DNA reads as TGTGTCAGCAGCTTCCAACAGGGGGCTTACGAGCATTACTTC. Looking up the rest from reference TRBV11-2 and TRBJ2-7 gives the full variable domain: EAGVAQSPRYKIIEKRQSVAFWCNPISGHATLYWYQQILGQGPKLLIQFQNNGVVDDSQLPKDRFSAERLKGVDSTLKIQPAKLEDSAVYLCVSSFQQGAYEHYFGPGTRLTVT.

About this clonotype itself: Just one base apart from a much larger clone, this may be a read error. As DNA, the CDR3 is TGCGCCAGCAGCCTTATCCCGGAGTATGGCAATGAGCAGTTCTTC. Translating it yields CASSLIPEYGNEQFF. The chain joins TRBV4-1 to TRBJ2-1; no clear D gene. CDR1 MGHRA and CDR2 YSYEKL come from the germline V gene. The CDR3 is 15 amino acids. V was clipped by 4 bases and J by 6 bases, with 16 bases between them.

The table lists this clonotype with a few counts. This chain uses TRBV28 with TRBJ1-1; D not certain. Trimming took off 6 bases at V and 1 base at J, with 12 bases between the two ends. Germline V CDR1 and CDR2: MDHEN, SYDVKM. The length of the CDR3 is 14 residues. CDR3 in DNA: TGTGCCAGCAGGGGCGGCGGAACGAACACTGAAGCTTTCTTT. It specifies CASRGGGTNTEAFF.

Comments on this clonotype: Sequence at one end of the junction differs from germline and may be a read error. The chain uses TRBV4-3 and TRBJ2-7, with D perhaps matching TRBD1 (6 bases). From germline, CDR1 is LGHNA and CDR2 YSLEER. This CDR3 is built from 15 residues. The CDR3, as DNA: TGCTCCAGCAGTCAAGACCTGACAGGCTCCTACGAGCAGTACTTC. Translation gives CSSSQDLTGSYEQYF.

Notes on this clonotype: A read error may be the cause here, since a much bigger clone is one base away. The V gene is TRBV11-2, the J gene TRBJ2-1; 7 nucleotides agree with TRBD2. Germline CDR1 SGHAT, CDR2 FQNNGV. Losses at the gene ends were 6 bases for V and 7 bases for J; bases not matched to a gene: 3. This CDR3 is built from 12 residues. The CDR3 here is CASRISGNEQFF. In nucleotides, the CDR3 is TGTGCCAGCAGGATTAGCGGGAATGAGCAGTTCTTC.

This clonotype was seen at least ten times. The rearrangement uses TRBV4-2 and TRBJ1-5; D remains unclear. Germline V gene lookup returns CDR1 LGHNA and CDR2 YNFKEQ. The CDR3 has 15 amino acids. The V end lost 3 bases, the J end lost 4 bases, and 13 bases lay between the germline ends. Here the CDR3 reads CASSQDWTPNQPQHF. The CDR3 DNA sequence: TGTGCCAGCAGCCAGGATTGGACCCCAAATCAGCCCCAGCATTTT.

Ten or more counts support this clonotype. This chain joins TRBV25-1 and TRBJ2-7, with TRBD1 as a possible D gene (5 bases). The CDR3 has 15 residues. V was pared by 2 bases and J by 1 base, with 12 bases between. In germline, CDR1 is MGHDK, CDR2 SYGVNS. This chain's CDR3 is CASSEGRTWSYEQYF. The DNA for the CDR3 is TGTGCCAGCAGTGAAGGCCGGACATGGTCCTACGAGCAGTACTTC.

This clonotype was seen at least ten times. The junction and the germline gene differ at one end; a read error may be behind it. The chain's CDR3 is CASNFWGGELFF. CDR3 in DNA: TGTGCCAGCAACTTCTGGGGCGGGGAGTTGTTTTTT. The rearrangement joins TRBV11-2 to TRBJ2-2; D is possibly TRBD2 (6 bases). This CDR3 is 12 amino acids long. Germline CDR1 SGHAT, CDR2 FQNNGV. The entire variable domain, with the rest obtained from reference TRBV11-2 and TRBJ2-2, is as follows: EAGVAQSPRYKIIEKRQSVAFWCNPISGHATLYWYQQILGQGPKLLIQFQNNGVVDDSQLPKDRFSAERLKGVDSTLKIQPAKLEDSAVYLCASNFWGGELFFGEGSRLTVL.

V is TRBV6-2 or TRBV6-3 and J is TRBJ2-2; 13 nucleotides match TRBD2. J lost 1 base, V lost 8 bases, and 10 bases had no gene match. The CDR3 is 18 residues long. Germline assignment: CDR1 MNHEY and CDR2 SVGEGT. CDR3 amino acids: CASDSGLAGVGNTGELFF. The DNA for the CDR3 is TGTGCCAGCGACTCCGGACTAGCGGGAGTAGGGAACACCGGGGAGCTGTTTTTT.

The table lists this clonotype with a few counts. This chain uses TRBV7-9 with TRBJ2-5; D assignment may be TRBD1 or TRBD2 (6 bases each). CDR1 is SEHNR and CDR2 is FQNEAQ in the germline V gene (reference sequence). This CDR3 spans 14 amino acids. Trimming removed 6 bases at V and 2 bases at J, with 13 bases between. CDR3 in DNA: TGTGCCAGCAGTCTAACAGGGACTCAAGAGACCCAGTACTTC. Translating it yields CASSLTGTQETQYF.

The chain has TRBV29-1 and TRBJ2-5; D remains ambiguous. V dropped 3 bases and J dropped 5 bases, with 19 bases sitting between them. The CDR3 is 15 amino acids. The germline gives CDR1 SQVTM, CDR2 ANQGSEA. The CDR3 region has the DNA TGCAGCGTTGAGTCCGCGGCGGATAGATCGGAGACCCAGTACTTC. It yields the protein CSVESAADRSETQYF.